This T cell receptor (beta chain) was identified during a study of CD8 T cells in Susac syndrome. Broader study findings: That the number of individuals in its TCR sequencing and HLA analysis was relatively small was acknowledged by the study.

This CDR3 is 13 amino acids long. CDR1 and CDR2 (germline): MGHDK, SYGVNS. V was cut by 1 base and J by 6 bases, with 6 bases left in between. Sequencing of TCR beta was carried out in blood CD8+ and CD4+ T cells. Both CD4+ and CD8+ T cells were negatively isolated, and TEMRA cells underwent FACS enrichment. RNA was extracted with the RNeasy kit, and a quantity of about 0.45 to 1 ug was reverse transcribed using random hexamers. TCRdb re-analysed the immunoSEQ multiplex PCR reads in MiXCR, keeping a single row per CDR3 protein. The sample lists more than 75,000 distinct CDR3 sequences, 85% to 95% occurring once. Note on this clonotype: Its target is not known.

This chain connects TRBV25-1 to TRBJ2-2; D possibly matches TRBD1 or TRBD2 (5 bases each). The sample consisted of CD8+ T cells from PBMCs. The clonotype comes from a human donor in good health. The CDR3 DNA reads as TGTGCCAGCAGTGAATTGGGGGCCGGGGAGCTGTTTTTT. It specifies CASSELGAGELFF.